The sequence of this TCR beta chain was determined in a study of blood T cells in healthy people across ages. Study-wide results and caveats: Underestimates were what the diversity estimates from one million T cells were considered to be.

Points on this clonotype: The antigen is unknown.

It was with a sample-barcoded 5' primer and a J-beta primer mix that a second PCR of roughly 7 to 11 cycles was run. MiXCR was run by TCRdb on the 5' RACE reads, yielding one entry per CDR3 protein. This table has roughly 800,000 distinct CDR3 sequences, 58% appearing once. This TCR came from a man aged 25-45 years in good health. Sequences were obtained from blood.

CDR3 sequence: CASSAVQGWANEQFF. In nucleotides, the CDR3 is TGTGCCAGCAGCGCCGTACAGGGGTGGGCGAATGAGCAGTTCTTC. The rearrangement links TRBV7-8 to TRBJ2-1; 7 positions match TRBD1. The CDR3 sequence is 15 residues long. The germline CDR1 and CDR2 sequences are SGHVS and FQNEAQ. The J segment lost 7 bases and the V segment lost 5 bases, leaving 11 bases of the junction unmatched.